The clone carrying this T cell receptor beta chain was observed once. The data are from a study of shared clonotypes between healthy human individuals. CDR3 length: 14 residues. Germline V gene lookup returns CDR1 SGDLS and CDR2 YYNGEE. V was trimmed by 4 bases and J by 2 bases, leaving 11 bases between them. Deep was the level used in running the assay. This table comes from immunoSEQ multiplex PCR, and its TCRdb copy is limited to in-frame clones, with some not included. Of under 850,000 clones in the sample, about 92% were seen once. Naive CD8 cells were CD45RO-negative, positively selected for CCR7, excluding terminally differentiated effector memory CD45RA+ cells.

The chain carries TRBV9 and TRBJ2-3; D gene uncertain. Sequencing used naive CD8+ T cells sorted from blood. The sequence was collected from a man aged 25 to 45 in good health. CDR3 sequence: CASSPSRLTDTQYF. Written as DNA, the CDR3 is TGTGCCAGCAGCCCCAGCAGGCTCACAGATACGCAGTATTTT.